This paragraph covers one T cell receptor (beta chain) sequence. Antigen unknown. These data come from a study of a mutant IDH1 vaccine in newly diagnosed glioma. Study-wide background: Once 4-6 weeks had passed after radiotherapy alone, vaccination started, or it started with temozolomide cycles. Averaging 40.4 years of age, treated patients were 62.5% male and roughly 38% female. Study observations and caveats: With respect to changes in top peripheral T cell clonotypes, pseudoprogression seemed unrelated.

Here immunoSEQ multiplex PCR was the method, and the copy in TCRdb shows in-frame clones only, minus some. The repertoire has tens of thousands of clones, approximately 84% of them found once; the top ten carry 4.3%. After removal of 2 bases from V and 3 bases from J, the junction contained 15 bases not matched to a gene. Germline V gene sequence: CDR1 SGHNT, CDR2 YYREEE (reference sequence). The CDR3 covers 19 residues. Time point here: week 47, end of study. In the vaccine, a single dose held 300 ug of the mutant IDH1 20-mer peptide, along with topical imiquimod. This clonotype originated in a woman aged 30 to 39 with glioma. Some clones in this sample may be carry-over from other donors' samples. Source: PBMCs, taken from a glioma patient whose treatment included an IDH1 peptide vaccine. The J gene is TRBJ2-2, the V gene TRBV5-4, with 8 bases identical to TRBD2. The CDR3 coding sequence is TGTGCCAGCAGCTTTCCCGAGCGGGAGAATATCCCGGACACCGGGGAGCTGTTTTTT. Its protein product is CASSFPERENIPDTGELFF. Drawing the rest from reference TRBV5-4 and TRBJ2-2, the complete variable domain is ETGVTQSPTHLIKTRGQQVTLRCSSQSGHNTVSWYQQALGQGPQFIFQYYREEENGRGNFPPRFSGLQFPNYSSELNVNALELDDSALYLCASSFPERENIPDTGELFFGEGSRLTVL.